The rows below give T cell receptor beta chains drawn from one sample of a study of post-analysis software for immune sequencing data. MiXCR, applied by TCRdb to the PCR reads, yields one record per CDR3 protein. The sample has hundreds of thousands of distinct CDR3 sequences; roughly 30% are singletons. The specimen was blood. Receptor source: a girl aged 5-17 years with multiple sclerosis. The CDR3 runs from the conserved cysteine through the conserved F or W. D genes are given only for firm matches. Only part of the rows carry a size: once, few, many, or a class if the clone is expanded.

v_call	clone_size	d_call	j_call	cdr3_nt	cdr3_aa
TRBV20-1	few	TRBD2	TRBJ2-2	TGCAGTGCACTCGGGGCGGGAGACACCGGGGAGCTGTTTTTT	CSALGAGDTGELFF
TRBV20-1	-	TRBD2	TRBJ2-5	TGCAGTGCTCAAGACTATGCCGAGACTAGCGGCCAAGAGACCCAGTACTTC	CSAQDYAETSGQETQYF
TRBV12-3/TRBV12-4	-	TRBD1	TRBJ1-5	TGTGCCAGCAGAAAACAGGGGTATGGGCAGCCCCAGCATTTT	CASRKQGYGQPQHF
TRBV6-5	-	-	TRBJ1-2	TGTGCCAGCAGTCCCGGGACGGCTTGGCGTGGCTGCACCTTC	CASSPGTAWRGCTF
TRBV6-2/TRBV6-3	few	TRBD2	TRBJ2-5	TGTGCCAGCAGACTCGGGACTAGCGGGACGCTTCAAGAGACCCAGTACTTC	CASRLGTSGTLQETQYF
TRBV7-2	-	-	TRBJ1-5	TGTGCCAGCAGCCCTAGACAGGATCAGCCCCAGCATTTT	CASSPRQDQPQHF
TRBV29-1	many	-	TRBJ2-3	TGCAGCGTTGACACGGGCACAGATACGCAGTATTTT	CSVDTGTDTQYF
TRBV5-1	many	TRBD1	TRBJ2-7	TGCGCCAGCAGCATGGGGACAGCCACTTTCTACGAGCAGTACTTC	CASSMGTATFYEQYF
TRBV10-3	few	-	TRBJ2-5	TGTGCCATCAGTGCTCGGTACCAAGAGACCCAGTACTTC	CAISARYQETQYF
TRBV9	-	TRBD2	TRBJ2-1	TGTGCCAGCAGCGTAGGGGCTAGCGGGACTGGGTATGAGCAGTTCTTC	CASSVGASGTGYEQFF
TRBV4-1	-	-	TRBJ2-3	TGCGCCAGCAGCCAAGGTCCCCGCTCGGAGACGCAGTATTTT	CASSQGPRSETQYF
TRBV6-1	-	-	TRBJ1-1	TGTGCCAGCAGCATATATGGAAACACTGAAGCTTTCTTT	CASSIYGNTEAFF
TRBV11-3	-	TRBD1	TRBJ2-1	TGTGCCAGCAGCTCACAGGGGCGCTCCTACAATGAGCAGTTCTTC	CASSSQGRSYNEQFF
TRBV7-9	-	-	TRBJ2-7	TGTGCCAGCAGCTTAGCGCTATCCGAGCAGTACTTC	CASSLALSEQYF
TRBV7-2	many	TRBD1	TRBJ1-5	TGTGCCAGCAGTCTCGGACAGGGAGGTCAGCCCCAGCATTTT	CASSLGQGGQPQHF
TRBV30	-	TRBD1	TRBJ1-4	TGTGCCTGGAGTCCCGCCGGACAGGTCAATAATGAAAAACTGTTTTTT	CAWSPAGQVNNEKLFF
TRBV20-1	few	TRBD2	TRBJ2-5	TGCAGTGCTAGAGGTTTAGCGGGGGTAAAGACCCAGTACTTC	CSARGLAGVKTQYF
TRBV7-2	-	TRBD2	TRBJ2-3	TGTGCCAGCAGCTTAGTGGGGACTAGCGGAGCTGATACGCAGTATTTT	CASSLVGTSGADTQYF